This entry is about one TCR beta chain. This sample was included in a study of blood T cell repertoires in COVID-19. Study-wide context: Samples of COVID-19 (acute and convalescent) were obtained from the United States, Italy and Spain.

V lost 6 bases to trimming and J lost 3 bases; unmatched junction nucleotides: 8. The germline V gene encodes CDR1 SEHNR and CDR2 FQNEAQ (reference sequence). CDR3 length: 16 residues. Data came from immunoSEQ multiplex PCR; TCRdb stores just in-frame clones and leaves some out. This table holds some 250,000 clones, roughly 86% found once. The chain employs TRBV7-9 and TRBJ2-6, with 7 bases identical to TRBD1. This receptor was taken from a woman in her 30s who had recovered from COVID-19. The sequenced material came from peripheral blood. CDR3 sequence: CASSPVTGVGANVLTF. The CDR3 DNA sequence: TGTGCCAGCAGTCCCGTAACAGGGGTTGGGGCCAACGTCCTGACTTTC.